This TCR beta chain was sequenced in a study of post-analysis software for immune sequencing data. General study findings and limits: Five TRBV segments appeared more often in patients than in controls, and TRBV5-6, TRBV5-1 and TRBV20-1 were among these. Controls showed significantly higher normalized Chao1 diversity than did multiple sclerosis patients.

This CDR3 has 16 residues. Trimming removed 5 bases at V and 2 bases at J, with 18 bases between. This clonotype was seen a handful of times. Its antigen is not identified. TCR beta cDNA libraries included unique molecular identifiers. Researchers reported 400,000 to 600,000 cDNA molecules coming from roughly 1 to 10 million T cells. TCRdb re-called the PCR reads through MiXCR, storing one row per CDR3 protein. Of hundreds of thousands of distinct CDR3 sequences in the sample, nearly 45% are singletons; the top ten hold around 10%. The chain employs TRBV12-3 or TRBV12-4 and TRBJ2-5; tentatively, D is TRBD1 or TRBD2 (5 bases each). The receptor comes from a girl under 18 with multiple sclerosis. The specimen sequenced was blood. The CDR3 region has the DNA TGTGCCAGCAGTCCGGGGACCGTTGCGGTACAAGAGACCCAGTACTTC. Translating it yields CASSPGTVAVQETQYF.